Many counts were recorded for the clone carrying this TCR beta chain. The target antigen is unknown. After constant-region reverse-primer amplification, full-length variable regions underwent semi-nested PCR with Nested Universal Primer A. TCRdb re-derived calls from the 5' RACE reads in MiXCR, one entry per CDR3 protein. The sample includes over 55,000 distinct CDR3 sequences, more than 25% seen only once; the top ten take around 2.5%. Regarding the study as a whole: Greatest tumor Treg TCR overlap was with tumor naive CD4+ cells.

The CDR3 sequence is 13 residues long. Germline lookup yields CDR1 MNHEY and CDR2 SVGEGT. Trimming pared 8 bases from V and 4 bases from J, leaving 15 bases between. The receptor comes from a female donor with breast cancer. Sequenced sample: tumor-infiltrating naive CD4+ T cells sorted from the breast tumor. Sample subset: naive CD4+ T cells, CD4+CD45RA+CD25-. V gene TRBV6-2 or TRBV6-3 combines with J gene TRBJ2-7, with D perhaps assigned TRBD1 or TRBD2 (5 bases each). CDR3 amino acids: CASRRDRRYEQYF. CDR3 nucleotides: TGTGCCAGCCGTCGGGACCGACGTTACGAGCAGTACTTC.